The 20 T cell receptor beta chains below all came from one sample that was sequenced in a study of technical replicates of blood from several donors. TCRdb keeps only in-frame clones here, not all; method: immunoSEQ multiplex PCR. The table includes around 70,000 clones, 94% detected once. Sequenced input: T cells isolated from PBMCs. All receptors derive from a human donor in good health.

This sequence joins TRBV5-1 and TRBJ2-1, with no clear D. V was clipped by 0 bases and J by 4 bases, with 5 bases between them. CDR1 SGHRS and CDR2 YFSETQ come from the germline V gene. This CDR3 has 13 amino acids. In DNA, the CDR3 is TGCGCCAGCAGCTTGGCTCCGTACAATGAGCAGTTCTTC. This encodes CASSLAPYNEQFF.

J is TRBJ2-4 and V is TRBV11-3; perhaps TRBD1 as D (6 bases). CDR3 size: 15 residues. V was pared by 0 bases and J by 3 bases, with 9 bases between. Germline CDR1 SGHNT, CDR2 YENEEA. This CDR3 is CASSLEKQGKNIQYF. For the CDR3, the DNA is TGTGCCAGCAGCTTAGAGAAACAGGGCAAAAACATTCAGTACTTC.

J is TRBJ2-3 and V is TRBV5-1; no clear D. This CDR3 is built from 14 residues. Trimming removed 3 bases from V and 0 bases from J, with 8 bases in between. Germline-derived CDR1 and CDR2 are SGHRS and YFSETQ. The CDR3 here is CASSSTSSTDTQYF. The CDR3 nucleotides are TGCGCCAGCAGCTCTACCTCTAGCACAGATACGCAGTATTTT. Variable domain in full (rest from reference TRBV5-1 and TRBJ2-3): KAGVTQTPRYLIKTRGQQVTLSCSPISGHRSVSWYQQTPGQGLQFLFEYFSETQRNKGNFPGRFSGRQFSNSRSEMNVSTLELGDSALYLCASSSTSSTDTQYFGPGTRLTVL.

The V gene is TRBV4-3, the J gene TRBJ2-7; D is possibly TRBD1 (5 bases). Trimming removed 3 bases from V and 3 bases from J, with 15 bases in between. This CDR3 is built from 15 residues. The germline gives CDR1 LGHNA, CDR2 YSLEER. DNA of the CDR3: TGCGCCAGCAGCCATTTCCAGGGTTCCGTCTACGAGCAGTACTTC. This encodes CASSHFQGSVYEQYF.

V gene TRBV21-1 combines with J gene TRBJ1-5. TRBV21-1 is listed as a pseudogene. The CDR3 totals 16 residues. The CDR3 is CASGGGGVYSNQPQHF. The CDR3 DNA is TGTGCCAGCGGGGGGGGAGGGGTTTATAGCAATCAGCCCCAGCATTTT.

V usage is TRBV6-5 and J usage is TRBJ1-3, with D perhaps matching TRBD1 (6 bases). The CDR3 has 15 residues. V dropped 3 bases and J dropped 2 bases, with 11 bases sitting between them. Germline V lookup: CDR1 MNHEY, CDR2 SVGAGI. The CDR3 loop is CASSYLGDTGNTIYF. The CDR3 region has the DNA TGTGCCAGCAGTTATTTGGGGGACACTGGAAACACCATATATTTT.

The V and J genes are TRBV6-5 and TRBJ2-7, with 7 positions matching TRBD2. The CDR3 totals 16 residues. The J segment lost 2 bases and the V segment lost 0 bases, leaving 7 bases of the junction unmatched. Germline V lookup: CDR1 MNHEY, CDR2 SVGAGI. Here the CDR3 reads CASSYSWGLRTYEQYF. The CDR3 DNA reads as TGTGCCAGCAGTTACTCTTGGGGACTACGCACCTACGAGCAGTACTTC.

CDR3 loop: CASSQDQDYFGTQYF. For the CDR3, the DNA is TGCGCCAGCAGCCAAGATCAGGACTACTTCGGGACCCAGTACTTC. The chain is built from TRBV4-1 and TRBJ2-5, with a weak D call TRBD2 (6 bases). V was pared by 0 bases and J by 7 bases, with 15 bases between. Germline-derived CDR1 and CDR2 are MGHRA and YSYEKL. This CDR3 spans 15 amino acids.

The V gene is TRBV4-3, the J gene TRBJ2-1; the match to TRBD2 covers 9 bases. The CDR3 extends over 16 amino acids. V gave up 0 bases and J gave up 7 bases; unmatched junction bases: 7. The V gene's germline CDR1 is LGHNA and CDR2 YSLEER. The CDR3 spells CASSQDRSGRRNEQFF. CDR3 DNA sequence: TGCGCCAGCAGCCAAGATCGGAGCGGGAGGAGGAATGAGCAGTTCTTC.

The gene calls are TRBV2 and TRBJ1-2; unclear D gene. The CDR3 consists of 13 residues. From germline, CDR1 is SNHLY and CDR2 FYNNEI. Trimming left V 5 bases short and J 2 bases short, with 9 bases between. The CDR3 DNA reads as TGTGCCAGCAGTCTTACAGAGAACTATGGCTACACCTTC. This gives the protein CASSLTENYGYTF.

The V and J genes are TRBV4-2 and TRBJ2-3; D may be TRBD2 (5 bases). V was cut by 1 base and J by 0 bases, with 11 bases left in between. Germline CDR1 LGHNA, CDR2 YNFKEQ. The length of the CDR3 is 16 residues. The CDR3 nucleotides read TGTGCCAGCAGCCAAGGAGTTAGCGCGAGCACAGATACGCAGTATTTT. It codes for CASSQGVSASTDTQYF.

V gene TRBV28 combines with J gene TRBJ2-7; D perhaps matches TRBD2 (6 bases). Germline V lookup: CDR1 MDHEN, CDR2 SYDVKM. The CDR3 is 13 amino acids. V was cut by 6 bases and J by 8 bases, with 17 bases left in between. CDR3 amino acids: CASSTGERAKQYF. CDR3 nucleotide sequence: TGTGCCAGCAGCACCGGGGAGCGGGCAAAGCAGTACTTC.

The genes are TRBV7-9 and TRBJ2-7, with D possibly matching TRBD2 (6 bases). The CDR3 contains 12 residues. Germline V gene data show CDR1 as SEHNR and CDR2 as FQNEAQ (reference sequence). Trimming pared 5 bases from V and 6 bases from J, leaving 11 bases between. CDR3 nucleotide sequence: TGTGCCAGCAGCCCTGGAGGGGCCGAGCAGTACTTC. It yields the protein CASSPGGAEQYF.

Only a few counts were recorded for this clone. The chain is built from TRBV30 and TRBJ1-1; TRBD1 aligns across 8 bases. The CDR3 contains 15 residues. Germline V CDR1 and CDR2: GTSNPN, SVGIG (reference sequence). J was trimmed by 0 bases and V by 1 base; bases with no gene match: 4. The CDR3: CAWSAGTGVNTEAFF. The DNA for the CDR3 is TGTGCCTGGAGTGCCGGGACAGGCGTGAACACTGAAGCTTTCTTT.

The V gene is TRBV19, the J gene TRBJ2-1, with 8 bases that match TRBD2. This CDR3 contains 15 residues. J lost 2 bases, V lost 4 bases, and 4 bases had no gene match. Germline V CDR1 and CDR2: LNHDA, SQIVND (reference sequence). CDR3 sequence (DNA): TGTGCCAGTAGTAAGGCGGGAGGACCCTACAATGAGCAGTTCTTC. This encodes CASSKAGGPYNEQFF.

The V gene is TRBV4-1, the J gene TRBJ1-5; TRBD1 is a possible D gene (5 bases). Deletions cut 4 bases from V and 5 bases from J, with 12 bases between. Per the germline V gene, CDR1 is MGHRA and CDR2 is YSYEKL. This CDR3 contains 14 residues. CDR3 coding DNA: TGCGCCAGCAGCCTCATCCGGGGGGATCAGCCCCAGCATTTT. Translating gives CASSLIRGDQPQHF.

The genes are TRBV5-1 and TRBJ2-2; possibly TRBD2 for D (5 bases). The germline V and J ends were trimmed by 4 bases and 7 bases, with 14 bases remaining between them. The CDR3 length is 14 residues. Per germline, CDR1 SGHRS and CDR2 YFSETQ. CDR3 DNA sequence: TGCGCCAGCAGCCTAGGCGGGCTTATCGGGGAGCTGTTTTTT. This codes for CASSLGGLIGELFF.

This clone was seen only once. The gene calls are TRBV19 and TRBJ2-7, with D hard to call. CDR3 length: 12 residues. Germline CDR1 LNHDA, CDR2 SQIVND (reference sequence). V lost 7 bases and J lost 0, with 7 bases in between. This chain's CDR3 is CASIGGSYEQYF. For the CDR3, the DNA is TGTGCCAGTATCGGCGGCTCCTACGAGCAGTACTTC.

The chain couples TRBV6-5 to TRBJ2-7, with 7 nucleotides matching TRBD1. CDR3 length equals 14 residues. Germline CDR1 MNHEY, CDR2 SVGAGI. Trimming took 0 bases from V and 3 from J; bases not matched to a gene: 2. CDR3 region: CASSYSRDSYEQYF. For the CDR3, the DNA is TGTGCCAGCAGTTACTCCCGGGACAGCTACGAGCAGTACTTC.

CDR3 nucleotides: TGCGCCAGCAGCCAACCCCCGGGAGAGACCCAGTACTTC. Its translation: CASSQPPGETQYF. The chain is built from TRBV4-1 and TRBJ2-5; D is unclear. Germline values: CDR1 MGHRA, CDR2 YSYEKL. Trimming left V 2 bases short and J 4 bases short, with 8 bases between. This CDR3 is 13 amino acids long.